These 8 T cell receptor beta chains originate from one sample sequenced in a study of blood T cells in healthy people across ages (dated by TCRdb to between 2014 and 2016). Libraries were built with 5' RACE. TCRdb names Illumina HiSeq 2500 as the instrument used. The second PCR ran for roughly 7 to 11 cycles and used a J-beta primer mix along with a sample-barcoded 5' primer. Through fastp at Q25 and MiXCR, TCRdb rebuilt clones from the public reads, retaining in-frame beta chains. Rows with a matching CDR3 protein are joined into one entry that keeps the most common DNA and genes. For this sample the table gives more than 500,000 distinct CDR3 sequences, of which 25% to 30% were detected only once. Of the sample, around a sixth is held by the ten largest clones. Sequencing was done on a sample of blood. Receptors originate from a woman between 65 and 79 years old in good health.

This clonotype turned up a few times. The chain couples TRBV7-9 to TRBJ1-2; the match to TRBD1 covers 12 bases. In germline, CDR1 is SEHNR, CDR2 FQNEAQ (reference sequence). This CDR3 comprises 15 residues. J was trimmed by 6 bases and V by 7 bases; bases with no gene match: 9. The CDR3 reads CASNSGQGARDGYTF. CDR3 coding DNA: TGTGCCAGCAACTCGGGACAGGGGGCGAGAGATGGCTACACCTTC.

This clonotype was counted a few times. CDR3 protein: CASSLWDVKNIQYF. CDR3 nucleotide sequence: TGTGCCAGCAGCCTATGGGACGTTAAAAACATTCAGTACTTC. The chain uses TRBV13 and TRBJ2-4, with D perhaps matching TRBD1 or TRBD2 (5 bases each). Germline V CDR1 and CDR2: PRHDT, FYEKMQ (reference sequence). V gave up 5 bases and J gave up 4 bases, with 12 bases separating them. This CDR3 is built from 14 residues.

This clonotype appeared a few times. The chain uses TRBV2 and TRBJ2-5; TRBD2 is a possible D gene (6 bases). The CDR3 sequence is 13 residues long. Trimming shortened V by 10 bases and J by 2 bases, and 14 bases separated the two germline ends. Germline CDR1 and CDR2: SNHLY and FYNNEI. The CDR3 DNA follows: TGTGCCAACTCGATGGGACTTCAAGAGACCCAGTACTTC. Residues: CANSMGLQETQYF.

For the CDR3, the DNA is TGCAGTGCTGTCCCGGGACAGGGTCAGGCCAGGGGCTACACCTTC. It yields the protein CSAVPGQGQARGYTF. The chain combines TRBV20-1 with TRBJ1-2, with 9 bases lining up with TRBD1. The CDR3 is 15 residues long. Germline-derived CDR1 and CDR2 are DFQATT and SNEGSKA (reference sequence). After removal of 5 bases from V and 8 bases from J, the junction contained 15 bases not matched to a gene.

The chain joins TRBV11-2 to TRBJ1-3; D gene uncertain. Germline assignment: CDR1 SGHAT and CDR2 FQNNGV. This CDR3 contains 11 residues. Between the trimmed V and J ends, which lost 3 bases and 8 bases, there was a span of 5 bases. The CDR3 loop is CASSFVDTIYF. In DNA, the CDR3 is TGTGCCAGCAGCTTCGTAGACACCATATATTTT.

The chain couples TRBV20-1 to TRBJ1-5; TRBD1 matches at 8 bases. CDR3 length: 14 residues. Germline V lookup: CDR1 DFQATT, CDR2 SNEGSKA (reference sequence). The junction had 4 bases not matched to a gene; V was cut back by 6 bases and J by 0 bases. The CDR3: CSARQGYSNQPQHF. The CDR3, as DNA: TGCAGTGCGCGACAGGGGTATAGCAATCAGCCCCAGCATTTT.

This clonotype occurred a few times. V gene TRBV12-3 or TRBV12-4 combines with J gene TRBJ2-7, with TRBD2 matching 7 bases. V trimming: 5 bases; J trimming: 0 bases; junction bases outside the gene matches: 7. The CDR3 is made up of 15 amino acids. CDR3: CASSRASGSSYEQYF. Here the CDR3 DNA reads TGTGCCAGCAGTAGGGCTAGCGGAAGCTCCTACGAGCAGTACTTC.

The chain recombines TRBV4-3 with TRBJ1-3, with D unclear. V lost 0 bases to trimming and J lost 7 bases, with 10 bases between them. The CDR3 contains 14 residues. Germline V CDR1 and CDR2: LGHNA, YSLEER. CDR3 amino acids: CASSQEGPRNTIYF. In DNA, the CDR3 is TGCGCCAGCAGCCAAGAGGGCCCCAGGAACACCATATATTTT.